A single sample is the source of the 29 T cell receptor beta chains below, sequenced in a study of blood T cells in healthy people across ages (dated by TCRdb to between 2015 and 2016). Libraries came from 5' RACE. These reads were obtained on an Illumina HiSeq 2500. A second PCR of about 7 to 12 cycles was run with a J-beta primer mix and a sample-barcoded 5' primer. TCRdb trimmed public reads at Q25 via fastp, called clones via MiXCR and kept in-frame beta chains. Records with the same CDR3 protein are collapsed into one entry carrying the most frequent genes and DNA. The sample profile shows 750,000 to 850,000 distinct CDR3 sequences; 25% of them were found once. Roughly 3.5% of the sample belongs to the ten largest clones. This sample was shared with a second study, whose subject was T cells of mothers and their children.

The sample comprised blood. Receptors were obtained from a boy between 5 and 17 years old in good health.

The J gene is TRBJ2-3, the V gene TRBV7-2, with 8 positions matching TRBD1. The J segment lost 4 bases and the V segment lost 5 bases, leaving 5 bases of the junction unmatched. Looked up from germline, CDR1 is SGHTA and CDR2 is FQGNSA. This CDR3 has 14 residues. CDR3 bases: TGTGCCAGCAGCGTCGACAGGGGATCAGATACGCAGTATTTT. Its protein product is CASSVDRGSDTQYF.

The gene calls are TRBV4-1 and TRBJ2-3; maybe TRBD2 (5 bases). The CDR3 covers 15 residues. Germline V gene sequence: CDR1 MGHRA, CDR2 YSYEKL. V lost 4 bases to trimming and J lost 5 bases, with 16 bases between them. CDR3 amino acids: CASSPLGSTIDTQYF. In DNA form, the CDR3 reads TGCGCCAGCAGCCCCTTAGGGAGTACGATAGATACGCAGTATTTT.

CDR3 sequence: CASSVSGLSSYEQYF. The CDR3 nucleotides are TGTGCCAGCAGTGTGAGCGGTCTTTCCTCCTACGAGCAGTACTTC. V usage is TRBV28 and J usage is TRBJ2-7; perhaps TRBD2 as D (5 bases). This CDR3 spans 15 amino acids. V lost 5 bases, J lost 0 bases, and 14 bases lay in between. Germline V CDR1 and CDR2: MDHEN, SYDVKM.

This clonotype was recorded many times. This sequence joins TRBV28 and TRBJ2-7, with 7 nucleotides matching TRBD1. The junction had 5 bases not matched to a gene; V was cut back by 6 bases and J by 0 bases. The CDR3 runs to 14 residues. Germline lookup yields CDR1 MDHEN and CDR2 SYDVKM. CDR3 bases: TGTGCCAGCAGACCGGGACAGACCTCCTACGAGCAGTACTTC. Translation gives CASRPGQTSYEQYF.

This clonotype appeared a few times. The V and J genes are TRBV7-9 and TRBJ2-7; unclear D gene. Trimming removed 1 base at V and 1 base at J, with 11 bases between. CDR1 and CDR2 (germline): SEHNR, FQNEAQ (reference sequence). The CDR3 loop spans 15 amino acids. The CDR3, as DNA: TGTGCCAGCAGCTTAGAGGGATCCCTTTCCTACGAGCAGTACTTC. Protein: CASSLEGSLSYEQYF. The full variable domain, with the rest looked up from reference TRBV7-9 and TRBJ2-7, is DTGVSQNPRHKITKRGQNVTFRCDPISEHNRLYWYRQTLGQGPEFLTYFQNEAQLEKSRLLSDRFSAERPKGSFSTLEIQRTEQGDSAMYLCASSLEGSLSYEQYFGPGTRLTVT.

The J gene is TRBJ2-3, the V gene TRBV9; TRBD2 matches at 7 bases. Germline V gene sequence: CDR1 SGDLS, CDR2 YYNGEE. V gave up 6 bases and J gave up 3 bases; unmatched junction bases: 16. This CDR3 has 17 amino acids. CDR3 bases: TGTGCCAGCAACAGCAACGTAAGGGAGGGGTTAACAGATACGCAGTATTTT. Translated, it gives CASNSNVREGLTDTQYF.

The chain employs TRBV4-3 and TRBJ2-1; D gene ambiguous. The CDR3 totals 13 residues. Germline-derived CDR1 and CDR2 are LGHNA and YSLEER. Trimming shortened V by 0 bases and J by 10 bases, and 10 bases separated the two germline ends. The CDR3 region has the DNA TGCGCCAGCAGCCAAGATCGGCTTCGAGAGCAGTTCTTC. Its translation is CASSQDRLREQFF.

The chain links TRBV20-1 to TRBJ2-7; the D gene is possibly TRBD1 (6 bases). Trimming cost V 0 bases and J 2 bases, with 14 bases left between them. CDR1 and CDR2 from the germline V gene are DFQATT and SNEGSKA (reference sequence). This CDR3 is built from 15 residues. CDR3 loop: CSARDPTRQAYEQYF. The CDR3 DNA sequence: TGCAGTGCTAGAGACCCCACTCGACAGGCCTACGAGCAGTACTTC.

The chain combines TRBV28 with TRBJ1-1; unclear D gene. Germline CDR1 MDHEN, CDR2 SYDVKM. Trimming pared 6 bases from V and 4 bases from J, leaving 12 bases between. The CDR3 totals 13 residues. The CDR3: CASSPRMGTEAFF. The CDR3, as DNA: TGTGCCAGCAGCCCTCGCATGGGCACTGAAGCTTTCTTT.

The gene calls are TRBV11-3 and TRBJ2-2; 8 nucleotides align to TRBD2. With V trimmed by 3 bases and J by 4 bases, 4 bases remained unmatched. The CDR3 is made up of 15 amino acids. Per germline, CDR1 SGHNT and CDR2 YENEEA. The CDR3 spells CASSLGLGVTGELFF. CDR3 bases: TGTGCCAGCAGCTTGGGACTAGGTGTCACCGGGGAGCTGTTTTTT. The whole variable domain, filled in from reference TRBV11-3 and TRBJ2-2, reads EAGVVQSPRYKIIEKKQPVAFWCNPISGHNTLYWYLQNLGQGPELLIRYENEEAVDDSQLPKDRFSAERLKGVDSTLKIQPAELGDSAVYLCASSLGLGVTGELFFGEGSRLTVL.

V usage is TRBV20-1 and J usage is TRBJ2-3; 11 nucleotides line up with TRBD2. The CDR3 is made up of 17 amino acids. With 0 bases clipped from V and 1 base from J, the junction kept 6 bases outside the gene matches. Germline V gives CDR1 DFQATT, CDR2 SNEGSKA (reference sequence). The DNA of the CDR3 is TGCAGTGCTAGAGACCCCACTAGCGGGGGCCGCACAGATACGCAGTATTTT. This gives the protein CSARDPTSGGRTDTQYF.

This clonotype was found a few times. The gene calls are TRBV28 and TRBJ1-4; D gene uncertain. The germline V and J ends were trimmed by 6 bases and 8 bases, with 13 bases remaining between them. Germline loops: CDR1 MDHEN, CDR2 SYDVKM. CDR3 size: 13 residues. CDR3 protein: CASRLEGFEKLFF. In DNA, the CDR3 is TGTGCCAGCAGACTAGAGGGCTTCGAAAAACTGTTTTTT.

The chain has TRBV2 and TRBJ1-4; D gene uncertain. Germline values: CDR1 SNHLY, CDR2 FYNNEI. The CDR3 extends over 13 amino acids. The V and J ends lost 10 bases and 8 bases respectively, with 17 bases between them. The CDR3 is CAIPDSGREKLFF. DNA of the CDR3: TGTGCCATCCCGGACTCGGGGAGGGAAAAACTGTTTTTT.

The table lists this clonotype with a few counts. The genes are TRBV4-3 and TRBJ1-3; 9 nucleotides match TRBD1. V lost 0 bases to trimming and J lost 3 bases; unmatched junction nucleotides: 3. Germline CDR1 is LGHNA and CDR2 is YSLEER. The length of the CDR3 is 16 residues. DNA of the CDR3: TGCGCCAGCAGCCAAGATTGGGGACAGGGTGGAAACACCATATATTTT. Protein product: CASSQDWGQGGNTIYF.

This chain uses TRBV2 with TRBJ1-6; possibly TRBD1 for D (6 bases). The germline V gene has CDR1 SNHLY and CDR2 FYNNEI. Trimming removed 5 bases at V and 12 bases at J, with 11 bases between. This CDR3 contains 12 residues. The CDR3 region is CASSTDSVPLHF. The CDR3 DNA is TGTGCCAGCAGTACGGACAGTGTACCCCTCCACTTT. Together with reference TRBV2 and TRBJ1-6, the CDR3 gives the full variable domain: EPEVTQTPSHQVTQMGQEVILRCVPISNHLYFYWYRQILGQKVEFLVSFYNNEISEKSEIFDDQFSVERPDGSNFTLKIRSTKLEDSAMYFCASSTDSVPLHFGNGTRLTVT.

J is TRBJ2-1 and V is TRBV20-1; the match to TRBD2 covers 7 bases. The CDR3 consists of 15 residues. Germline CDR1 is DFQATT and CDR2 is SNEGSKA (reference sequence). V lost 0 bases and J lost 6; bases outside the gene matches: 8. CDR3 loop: CSARDGAGVPNEQFF. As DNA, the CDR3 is TGCAGTGCTAGAGACGGGGCGGGAGTCCCCAATGAGCAGTTCTTC.

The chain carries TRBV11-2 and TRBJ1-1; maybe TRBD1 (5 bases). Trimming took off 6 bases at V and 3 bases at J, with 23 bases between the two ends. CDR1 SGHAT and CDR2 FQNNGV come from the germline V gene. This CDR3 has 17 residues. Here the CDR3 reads CASRPTGDRGWYTEAFF. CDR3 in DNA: TGTGCCAGCAGGCCTACGGGGGATCGGGGATGGTACACTGAAGCTTTCTTT.

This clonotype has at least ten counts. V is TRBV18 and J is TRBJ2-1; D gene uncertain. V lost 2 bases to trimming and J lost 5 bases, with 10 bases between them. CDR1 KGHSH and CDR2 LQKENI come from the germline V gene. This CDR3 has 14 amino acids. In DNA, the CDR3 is TGTGCCAGCTCACCAGGCCCTTGGGACAATGAGCAGTTCTTC. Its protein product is CASSPGPWDNEQFF.

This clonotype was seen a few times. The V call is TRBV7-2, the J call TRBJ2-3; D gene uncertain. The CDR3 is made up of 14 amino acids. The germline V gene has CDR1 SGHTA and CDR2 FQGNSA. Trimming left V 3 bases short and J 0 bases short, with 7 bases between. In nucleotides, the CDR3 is TGTGCCAGCAGCTTTACAACTAGCACAGATACGCAGTATTTT. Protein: CASSFTTSTDTQYF.

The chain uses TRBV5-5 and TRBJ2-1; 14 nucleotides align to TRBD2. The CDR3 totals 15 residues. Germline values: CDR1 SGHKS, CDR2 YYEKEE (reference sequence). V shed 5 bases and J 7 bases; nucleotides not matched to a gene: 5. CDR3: CASRPGLAGGNEQFF. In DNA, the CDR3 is TGTGCCAGCAGACCCGGACTAGCGGGAGGTAATGAGCAGTTCTTC.

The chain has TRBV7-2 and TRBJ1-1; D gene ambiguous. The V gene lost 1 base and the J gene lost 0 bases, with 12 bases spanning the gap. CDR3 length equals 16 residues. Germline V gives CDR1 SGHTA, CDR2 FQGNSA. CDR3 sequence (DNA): TGTGCCAGCAGCTTAGAAAGAACAACACTGAACACTGAAGCTTTCTTT. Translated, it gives CASSLERTTLNTEAFF.

CDR3 DNA: TGTGCCAGCAGCCAAGAGATGGGGGGCTCGTGGACTGAAGCTTTCTTT. Translation: CASSQEMGGSWTEAFF. The chain joins TRBV14 to TRBJ1-1, with a tentative D call TRBD1 (6 bases). This CDR3 has 16 amino acids. Germline V gene sequence: CDR1 SGHDN, CDR2 FVKESK. Trimming removed 0 bases from V and 5 bases from J, with 16 bases in between.

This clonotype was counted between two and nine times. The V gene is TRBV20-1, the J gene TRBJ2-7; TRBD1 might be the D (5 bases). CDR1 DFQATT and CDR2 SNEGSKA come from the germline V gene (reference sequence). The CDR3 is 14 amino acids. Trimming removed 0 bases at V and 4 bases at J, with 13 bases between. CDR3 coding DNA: TGCAGTGCTAGAGATCCAGCCAGGGCTTACGAGCAGTACTTC. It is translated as CSARDPARAYEQYF.

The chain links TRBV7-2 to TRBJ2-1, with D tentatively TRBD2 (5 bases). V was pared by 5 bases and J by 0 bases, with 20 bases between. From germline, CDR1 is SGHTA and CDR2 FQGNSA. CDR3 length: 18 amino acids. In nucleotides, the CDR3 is TGTGCCAGCAGCCCCAAAGGGTGGCAGGCGGGCTCCTACAATGAGCAGTTCTTC. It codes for CASSPKGWQAGSYNEQFF. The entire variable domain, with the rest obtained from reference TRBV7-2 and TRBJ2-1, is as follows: GAGVSQSPSNKVTEKGKDVELRCDPISGHTALYWYRQSLGQGLEFLIYFQGNSAPDKSGLPSDRFSAERTGGSVSTLTIQRTQQEDSAVYLCASSPKGWQAGSYNEQFFGPGTRLTVL.

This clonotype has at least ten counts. The CDR3 nucleotides are TGTGCCAGCAGCGGCCAGGGTACGGGGGCCAACGTCCTGACTTTC. Its translation is CASSGQGTGANVLTF. The chain uses TRBV5-5 and TRBJ2-6, with D perhaps TRBD1 (5 bases). The CDR3 covers 15 residues. V was cut by 4 bases and J by 4 bases, with 12 bases left in between. Germline CDR1 reads SGHKS; CDR2 reads YYEKEE (reference sequence).

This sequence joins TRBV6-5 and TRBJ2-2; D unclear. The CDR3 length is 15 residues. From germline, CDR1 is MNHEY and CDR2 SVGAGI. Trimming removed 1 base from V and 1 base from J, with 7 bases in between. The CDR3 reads CASSYFDKNTGELFF. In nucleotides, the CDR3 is TGTGCCAGCAGTTACTTTGACAAGAACACCGGGGAGCTGTTTTTT.

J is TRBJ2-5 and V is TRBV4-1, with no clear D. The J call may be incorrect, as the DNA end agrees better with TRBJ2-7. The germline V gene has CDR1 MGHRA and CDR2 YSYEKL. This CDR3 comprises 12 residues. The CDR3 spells CASSQDEYEQYF. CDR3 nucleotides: TGCGCCAGCAGCCAAGATGAATACGAGCAGTACTTC.

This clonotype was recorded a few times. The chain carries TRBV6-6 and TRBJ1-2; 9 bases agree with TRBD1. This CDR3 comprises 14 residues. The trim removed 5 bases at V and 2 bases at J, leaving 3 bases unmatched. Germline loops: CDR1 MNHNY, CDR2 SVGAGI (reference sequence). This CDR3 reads CASSRQGVNYGYTF. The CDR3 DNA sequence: TGTGCCAGCAGTCGACAGGGGGTAAACTATGGCTACACCTTC.

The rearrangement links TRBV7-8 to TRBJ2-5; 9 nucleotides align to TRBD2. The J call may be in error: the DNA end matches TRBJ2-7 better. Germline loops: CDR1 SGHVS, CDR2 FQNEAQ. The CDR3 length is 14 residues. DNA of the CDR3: TGTGCCAGCAGCCCGCGGGAGGGCCCCTACGAGCAGTACTTC. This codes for CASSPREGPYEQYF.